The clone carrying this TCR beta chain was seen only a few times. CD3+CD4+ and CD3+CD8+ cells were FACS-sorted from thawed unstimulated PBMCs. The data stem from a study of T cell clones after liver transplantation. Overall study: As an antigen-independent comparator, third-party-reactive TCRbeta sequences came from pre-transplant mixed lymphocyte reactions. Until 12-24 months post-transplant, subjects got standard immunosuppression and no induction.

Assay used: immunoSEQ multiplex PCR; TCRdb lists only in-frame clones, some missing. This table has over 45,000 clones, over 65% appearing once. The trim removed 7 bases at V and 4 bases at J, leaving 6 bases unmatched. This CDR3 comprises 13 residues. From germline, CDR1 is SNHLY and CDR2 FYNNEI. The chain recombines TRBV2 with TRBJ1-1, with 7 positions matching TRBD1. This sample comprised CD4+ T cells from blood, obtained more than 52 months after liver transplant. The origin of this receptor is a human patient who received a liver transplant. The graft donor may have given rise to some T cells. CDR3 nucleotide sequence: TGTGCCAGCATCGTCAGGGGGGGCACTGAAGCTTTCTTT. Amino acids: CASIVRGGTEAFF.